These T cell receptor beta chains were read from a single sample in a study of blood T cell repertoires in COVID-19. Sequenced by immunoSEQ multiplex PCR; TCRdb stores in-frame clones only, minus some. The sample carries around 220,000 clones, about 89% recorded once. The sequenced material came from PBMCs or T cells enriched from blood (not recorded which). These receptors were taken from a woman aged 18 to 35 who had recovered from COVID-19. Each CDR3 is given with its conserved first and last residue. The D gene is left open where the match is weak. Size is stated for part of the rows, as once, few or many counts, or as a class when the clone is expanded.

D gene | clone size | J gene | V gene | CDR3 DNA | CDR3 protein
TRBD2 | once | TRBJ2-1 | TRBV24-1 | TGTGCCACCGGGATACTAGCGGACTACAATGAGCAGTTCTTC | CATGILADYNEQFF
NA | NA | TRBJ1-3 | TRBV4-2 | TGTGCCAGCAGCCAAGAGTATTGGACTATTGGAAACACCATATATTTT | CASSQEYWTIGNTIYF
TRBD1 | NA | TRBJ1-1 | TRBV7-3 | TGTGCCAGCAGCTCGTGGGGACCGGGACAGCTGAACACTGAAGCTTTCTTT | CASSSWGPGQLNTEAFF
TRBD1 | NA | TRBJ1-3 | TRBV6-5 | TGTGCCAGCACCCGAGGGACAGGTGCTGGAAACACCATATATTTT | CASTRGTGAGNTIYF
TRBD2 | NA | TRBJ2-1 | TRBV4-2 | TGTGCCAGCAGCCAAGAGCCGGGAGGAGTAGTCGATGAGCAGTTCTTC | CASSQEPGGVVDEQFF
NA | NA | TRBJ2-1 | TRBV24-1 | TGTAACACCCGCTCCTACAATGAGCAGTTCTTC | CNTRSYNEQFF
NA | NA | TRBJ1-5 | TRBV9 | TGTGCCAGCAGCGAGGGTGATCCCCAGGGACAGCCCCAGCATTTT | CASSEGDPQGQPQHF
NA | NA | TRBJ1-6 | TRBV18 | TGTGCCAGCTCACCGGAGCCCTATAATTCACCCCTCCACTTT | CASSPEPYNSPLHF
NA | NA | TRBJ1-3 | TRBV4-3 | TGCGCCAGCAGCCAAGAAATTTTGGGCCTCGCCAACACCATATATTTT | CASSQEILGLANTIYF
NA | NA | TRBJ2-1 | TRBV13 | TGTGCCGGAACGGAGGGGAGGCGCAGGAATGAGCAGTTCTTC | CAGTEGRRRNEQFF
NA | NA | TRBJ1-5 | TRBV28 | TGTGCCAGCAGTTTACCCCGGGGGGTGGTGAGCAATCAGCCCCAGCATTTT | CASSLPRGVVSNQPQHF
TRBD1 | NA | TRBJ1-1 | TRBV29-1 | TGCAGCGTAGGGGACAGAAAAGCTTTCTTT | CSVGDRKAFF
NA | NA | TRBJ2-1 | TRBV28 | TGTGCCAGCAGTTTAAATAGCCAGGGGCCCATCTACAATGAGCAGTTCTTC | CASSLNSQGPIYNEQFF
NA | once | TRBJ1-2 | TRBV14 | TGTGCCAGCAGCGGACAGTTTAACTATGGCTACACCTTC | CASSGQFNYGYTF
TRBD1 | NA | TRBJ2-2 | TRBV15 | TGTGCCACCAGCAATACAGGGGGCCCGGCCGGGGAGCTGTTTTTT | CATSNTGGPAGELFF
TRBD1 | NA | TRBJ1-2 | TRBV7-2 | TGTGCCAGCAGCCCGCGGACCGGGACAGGGTCTTATGGCTACACCTTC | CASSPRTGTGSYGYTF
NA | NA | TRBJ1-1 | TRBV5-1 | TGCGCCAGCAGCTGGGAGGTCTTGGGCACTGAAGCTTTCTTT | CASSWEVLGTEAFF
NA | NA | TRBJ1-1 | TRBV3-1/TRBV3-2 | TGTGCCAGCAGCCAGGGACACTTGAACACTGAAGCTTTCTTT | CASSQGHLNTEAFF
TRBD1 | NA | TRBJ1-4 | TRBV2 | TGTGCCAGCTGCCGGGACAGCATTAATGAAAAACTGTTTTTT | CASCRDSINEKLFF
NA | NA | TRBJ1-2 | TRBV5-1 | TGCGCCAGCAGTCAGAACAGGGCGTTTTATGGCTACACCTTC | CASSQNRAFYGYTF
TRBD2 | NA | TRBJ2-1 | TRBV5-6 | TGTGCCAGCGGTGGGACAGGCACTACTAGCGGGGGTTACAATGAGCAGTTCTTC | CASGGTGTTSGGYNEQFF
NA | NA | TRBJ1-5 | TRBV19 | TGTGCCAGTAGGGGCGGGGATGGGGGCAATCAGCCCCAGCATTTT | CASRGGDGGNQPQHF
NA | NA | TRBJ2-2 | TRBV28 | TGTGCCAGCAGCCCGGCAGGGCGGGACGGGGAGCTGTTTTTT | CASSPAGRDGELFF